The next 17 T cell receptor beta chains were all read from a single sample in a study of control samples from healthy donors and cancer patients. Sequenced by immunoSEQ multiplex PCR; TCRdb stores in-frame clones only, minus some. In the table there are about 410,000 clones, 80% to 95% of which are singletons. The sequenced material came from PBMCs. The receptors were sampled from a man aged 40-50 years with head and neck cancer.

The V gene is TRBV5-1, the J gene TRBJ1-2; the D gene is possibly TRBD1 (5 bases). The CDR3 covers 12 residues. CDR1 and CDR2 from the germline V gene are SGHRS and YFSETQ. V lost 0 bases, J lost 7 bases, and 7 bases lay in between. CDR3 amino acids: CASSLEGAGYTF. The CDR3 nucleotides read TGCGCCAGCAGCTTGGAAGGGGCTGGCTACACCTTC.

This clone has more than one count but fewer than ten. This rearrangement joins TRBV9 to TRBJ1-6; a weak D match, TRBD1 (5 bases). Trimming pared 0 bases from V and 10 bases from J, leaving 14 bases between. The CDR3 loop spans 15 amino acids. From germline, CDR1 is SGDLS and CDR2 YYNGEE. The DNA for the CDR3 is TGTGCCAGCAGCGTAGAACGAGGGGAGGGATCACCCCTCCACTTT. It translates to CASSVERGEGSPLHF.

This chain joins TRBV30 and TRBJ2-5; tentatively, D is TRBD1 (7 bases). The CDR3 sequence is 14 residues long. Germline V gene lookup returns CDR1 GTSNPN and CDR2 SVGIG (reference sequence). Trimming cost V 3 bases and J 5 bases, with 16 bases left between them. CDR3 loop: CAWRAGGKAETQYF. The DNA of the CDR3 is TGTGCCTGGAGAGCAGGGGGGAAAGCGGAGACCCAGTACTTC.

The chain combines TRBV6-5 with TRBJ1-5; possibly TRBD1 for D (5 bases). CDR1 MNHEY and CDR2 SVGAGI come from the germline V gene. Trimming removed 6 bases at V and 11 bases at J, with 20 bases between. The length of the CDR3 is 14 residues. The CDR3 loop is CASSGPTRGEAQHF. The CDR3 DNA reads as TGTGCCAGCAGCGGTCCAACGAGGGGTGAGGCCCAGCATTTT.

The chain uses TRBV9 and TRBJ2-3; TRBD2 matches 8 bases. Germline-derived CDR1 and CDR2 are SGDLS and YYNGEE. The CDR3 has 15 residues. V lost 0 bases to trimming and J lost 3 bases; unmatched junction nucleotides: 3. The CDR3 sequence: CASSVGTSHTDTQYF. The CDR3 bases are TGTGCCAGCAGCGTAGGGACTAGCCATACAGATACGCAGTATTTT.

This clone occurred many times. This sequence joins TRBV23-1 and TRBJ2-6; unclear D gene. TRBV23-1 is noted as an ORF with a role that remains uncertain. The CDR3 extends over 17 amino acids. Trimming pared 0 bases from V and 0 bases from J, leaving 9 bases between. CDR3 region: CASSQSVSDSGANVLTF. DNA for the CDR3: TGCGCCAGCAGTCAATCTGTCTCAGACTCTGGGGCCAACGTCCTGACTTTC.

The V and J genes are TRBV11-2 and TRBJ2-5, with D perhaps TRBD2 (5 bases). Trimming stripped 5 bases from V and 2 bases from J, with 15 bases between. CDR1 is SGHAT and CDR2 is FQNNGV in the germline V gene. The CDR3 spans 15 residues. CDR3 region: CASSLLIGEQETQYF. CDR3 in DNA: TGTGCCAGCAGCCTTCTTATCGGGGAACAAGAGACCCAGTACTTC.

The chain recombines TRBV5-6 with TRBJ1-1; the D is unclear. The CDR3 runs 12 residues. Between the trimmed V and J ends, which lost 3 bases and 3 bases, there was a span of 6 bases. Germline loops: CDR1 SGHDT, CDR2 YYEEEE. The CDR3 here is CASSSAHTEAFF. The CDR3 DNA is TGTGCCAGCAGCTCTGCGCACACTGAAGCTTTCTTT.

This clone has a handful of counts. The DNA for the CDR3 is TGTGCCAGCAGCTTCGGAGGTTACTCTGGAAACACCATATATTTT. Translated: CASSFGGYSGNTIYF. V and J are TRBV7-2 and TRBJ1-3; no clear D. In germline, CDR1 is SGHTA, CDR2 FQGNSA. CDR3 length equals 15 residues. The V end was cut by 3 bases, the J end by 0 bases, with 9 bases between. The full variable domain, in which reference TRBV7-2 and TRBJ1-3 provide the parts outside the CDR3, is GAGVSQSPSNKVTEKGKDVELRCDPISGHTALYWYRQSLGQGLEFLIYFQGNSAPDKSGLPSDRFSAERTGGSVSTLTIQRTQQEDSAVYLCASSFGGYSGNTIYFGEGSWLTVV.

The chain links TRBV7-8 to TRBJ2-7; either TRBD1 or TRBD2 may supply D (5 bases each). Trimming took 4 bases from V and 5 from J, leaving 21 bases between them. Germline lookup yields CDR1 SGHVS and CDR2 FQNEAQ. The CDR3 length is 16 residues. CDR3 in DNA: TGTGCCAGCAGCTCGACCGGCCCCAGGGTGCGGGACGAGCAGTACTTC. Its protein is CASSSTGPRVRDEQYF.

CDR3 DNA: TGTGCCAGCAGTTTACAGGCGATCAGGGATACGCAGTATTTT. Protein product: CASSLQAIRDTQYF. The chain couples TRBV27 to TRBJ2-3; no firm D call. Germline-derived CDR1 and CDR2 are MNHEY and SMNVEV (reference sequence). The CDR3 length is 14 residues. Trimming left V 2 bases short and J 6 bases short, with 12 bases between.

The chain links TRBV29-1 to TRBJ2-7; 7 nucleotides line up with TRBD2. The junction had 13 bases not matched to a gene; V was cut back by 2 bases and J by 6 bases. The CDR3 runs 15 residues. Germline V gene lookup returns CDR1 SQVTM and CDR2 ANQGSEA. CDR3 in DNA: TGCAGCGTTGAAAACGGCGGGGGTCTGACGGGCGAGCAGTACTTC. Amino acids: CSVENGGGLTGEQYF.

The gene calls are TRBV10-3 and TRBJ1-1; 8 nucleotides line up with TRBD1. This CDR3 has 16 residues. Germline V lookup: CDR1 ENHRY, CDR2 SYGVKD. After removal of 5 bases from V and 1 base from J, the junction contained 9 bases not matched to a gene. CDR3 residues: CAISSVPTGENTEAFF. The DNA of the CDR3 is TGTGCCATCAGTTCTGTTCCGACAGGGGAGAACACTGAAGCTTTCTTT.

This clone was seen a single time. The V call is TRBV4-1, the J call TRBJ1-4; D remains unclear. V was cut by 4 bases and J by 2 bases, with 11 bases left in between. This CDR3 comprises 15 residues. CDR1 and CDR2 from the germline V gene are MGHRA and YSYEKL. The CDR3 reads CASSPEVATNEKLFF. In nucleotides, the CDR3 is TGCGCCAGCAGCCCAGAGGTTGCGACTAATGAAAAACTGTTTTTT.

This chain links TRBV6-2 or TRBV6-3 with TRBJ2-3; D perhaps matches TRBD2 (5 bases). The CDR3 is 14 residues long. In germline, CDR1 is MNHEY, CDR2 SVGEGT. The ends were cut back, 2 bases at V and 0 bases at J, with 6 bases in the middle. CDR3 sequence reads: CASSYQRSTDTQYF. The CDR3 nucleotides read TGTGCCAGCAGTTACCAGCGGAGCACAGATACGCAGTATTTT.

The CDR3 loop reads CASRPPGRSSYEQYF. In DNA form, the CDR3 reads TGTGCCAGCAGACCGCCGGGACGGAGCTCCTACGAGCAGTACTTC. J is TRBJ2-7 and V is TRBV28; TRBD1 or TRBD2 may be the D gene (5 bases each). CDR1 is MDHEN and CDR2 is SYDVKM in the germline V gene. Between the trimmed V and J ends, which lost 6 bases and 0 bases, there was a span of 15 bases. The length of the CDR3 is 15 residues.

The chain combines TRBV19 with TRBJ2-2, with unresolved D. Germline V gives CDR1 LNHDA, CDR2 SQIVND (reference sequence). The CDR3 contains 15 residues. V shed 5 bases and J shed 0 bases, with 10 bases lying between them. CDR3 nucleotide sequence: TGTGCCAGTAGTGAGGTAGTCACGAACACCGGGGAGCTGTTTTTT. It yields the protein CASSEVVTNTGELFF.